The rows below give T cell receptor beta chains drawn from one sample of a study of naive CD8 T cells in extremely preterm neonates. TCRdb's table, derived via immunoSEQ multiplex PCR, lists solely in-frame clones and lacks some. The repertoire holds about 6,100 clones, approximately 98% seen once, with roughly 0.4% in the top ten. The sequenced sample was naive CD8+ T cells from cord blood. These receptors were taken from a newborn in good health. Each CDR3 is given with its conserved first and last residue. The order of the fields is D gene, clone size, J gene, V gene, CDR3 protein. A D gene is named only where the DNA matches it firmly. The listing skips clone size in some rows; elsewhere it reads once, few, many or a size class.

>.|.|TRBJ2-5|TRBV7-2
CASSLESAAGETQYF
>TRBD2|.|TRBJ2-3|TRBV5-4
CASSLESGGDTQYF
>.|.|TRBJ2-1|TRBV27
CASSLAGFSYNEQFF
>TRBD2|.|TRBJ2-1|TRBV13
CASSSGTSSYNEQFF
>.|once|TRBJ2-3|TRBV14
CASSQVGTDTQYF
>.|.|.|TRBV19
CASSDTYEQYF
>.|.|TRBJ2-3|TRBV4-3
CASSQDNTDTQYF
>.|.|TRBJ1-2|TRBV5-6
CASSAGRIDYGYTF
>.|few|TRBJ2-4|TRBV5-6
CASSLLGQGKNIQYF
>TRBD1|.|TRBJ2-1|TRBV9
CASSEGASFHNEQFF
>.|.|TRBJ1-5|TRBV18
CASSPPNQPQHF
>TRBD2|.|TRBJ2-7|TRBV9
CASSPSGTWDEQYF
>TRBD1|.|TRBJ1-5|TRBV4-2
CASSQDQGGTQPQHF
>TRBD1|.|TRBJ1-4|TRBV28
CASSFRDRGFKGDEKLFF
>.|once|TRBJ1-2|TRBV30
CAWSGQDYGYTF
>.|.|TRBJ2-5|TRBV9
CASSAGGRLEETQYF
>.|.|TRBJ1-1|TRBV4-1
CASSLAGEGVRAFF
>TRBD1|.|TRBJ1-1|TRBV28
CASSLQGANTEAFF
>TRBD1|.|TRBJ1-5|TRBV11-2
CASSLGPGTGPNQPQHF
>.|.|TRBJ2-7|TRBV19
CATATGLSSYEQYF
>TRBD2|.|TRBJ2-7|TRBV7-2
CASSWTSGSYEQYF
>TRBD2|.|TRBJ2-5|TRBV5-1
CASRTSGDQETQYF
>TRBD2|.|TRBJ2-1|TRBV4-2
CASSPRLAGPYNEQFF
>.|.|TRBJ2-1|TRBV5-4
CASSLVDSRNEQFF
>TRBD1|.|TRBJ1-3|TRBV29-1
CSSRQGDTIYF
>TRBD2|.|TRBJ2-7|TRBV28
CASREAGNYEQYF
>TRBD2|.|TRBJ2-7|TRBV28
CASRTSGDEQYF
>.|.|TRBJ1-5|TRBV29-1
CSVGQYSNQPQHF
>.|few|TRBJ2-7|TRBV7-9
CASSYSPYEQYF
>TRBD2|.|TRBJ2-7|TRBV19
CASSVSSGRAYEQYF
>.|.|TRBJ2-1|TRBV2
CASSEYIGVDEQFF
>.|.|TRBJ2-7|TRBV29-1
CSVETVKSYEQYF
>.|.|TRBJ1-1|TRBV6-5
CASPWGGADTEAFF
>.|.|TRBJ2-5|TRBV15
CATSIQLGQETQYF
>.|once|TRBJ2-2|TRBV7-2
CASSLMLTGNTGELFF
>.|.|TRBJ2-7|TRBV7-9
CASSFSDSEQYF
>TRBD1|.|TRBJ2-1|TRBV5-5
CASRGTGSYNEQFF
>.|.|TRBJ2-3|TRBV7-8
CASSLSGVKTDTQYF
>TRBD2|.|TRBJ2-1|TRBV7-2
CASSQVTGGIEQFF
>TRBD1|.|TRBJ2-7|TRBV19
CASSDRDYEQYF
>.|.|TRBJ2-5|TRBV7-9
CASSLGTVTQETQYF
>TRBD1|.|TRBJ1-6|TRBV28
CASSLGTGVNSPLHF
>.|.|TRBJ2-3|TRBV14
CASSPRAGADTQYF
>.|.|TRBJ1-1|TRBV19
CASSMGPEAFF
>TRBD1|.|TRBJ1-4|TRBV10-3
CATSKTQGAGEKLFF
>.|.|TRBJ2-7|TRBV5-1
CASSFAGATYEQYF
>.|.|TRBJ2-3|TRBV5-3
CARSPISGRDDTDTQYF
>.|.|TRBJ1-1|TRBV4-1
CASSPWSRDNTEAFF
>TRBD1|.|TRBJ1-2|TRBV19
CASSIGDSPNYGYTF
>.|.|TRBJ2-7|TRBV5-5
CASSMTVSYEQYF
>.|.|TRBJ1-6|TRBV4-3
CASSQGGSSYNSPLHF